This passage covers 11 T cell receptor beta chains from one sample sequenced in a study of chemoradiotherapy in HPV16-positive cancers. Using immunoSEQ multiplex PCR, the repertoire was profiled, and TCRdb retains in-frame clones only, with some absent. The sample lists about 1,500 clones; about 80% were seen once. Sequencing used tumor tissue, obtained from a patient who underwent chemoradiotherapy. These receptors were obtained from a human donor with HPV-associated anogenital cancer.

This clone was observed a handful of times. The rearrangement links TRBV13 to TRBJ2-3, with D possibly being TRBD1 or TRBD2 (5 bases each). The CDR3 has 16 amino acids. In germline, CDR1 is PRHDT, CDR2 FYEKMQ (reference sequence). V shed 2 bases and J shed 1 base, with 13 bases lying between them. Here the CDR3 DNA reads TGTGCCAGCAGCTTAATGGGACCCCGAGGCACAGATACGCAGTATTTT. Amino acid sequence: CASSLMGPRGTDTQYF.

This clone occurred once. This chain links TRBV10-1 with TRBJ2-2; D unclear. The CDR3 has 13 amino acids. Between the trimmed V and J ends, which lost 4 bases and 7 bases, there was a span of 10 bases. Germline CDR1 reads WNHNN; CDR2 reads SYGVQD (reference sequence). The CDR3 DNA is TGCGCCAGCAGTGCCGACCGACGCGGGGAGCTGTTTTTT. This encodes CASSADRRGELFF.

J is TRBJ1-1 and V is TRBV21-1; the table's D call, TRBD1, has no DNA check behind it. TRBV21-1 is classified as a pseudogene. This CDR3 has 13 amino acids. CDR3 loop: CASSNQWNTEAFF. The CDR3 DNA sequence: TGTGCCAGCAGCAACCAATGGAACACTGAAGCTTTCTTT.

CDR3 loop: CSVEGNRYGYTF. The CDR3 nucleotides read TGCAGCGTTGAGGGGAATCGCTATGGCTACACCTTC. The chain uses TRBV29-1 and TRBJ1-2; D call uncertain. The ends were cut back, 3 bases at V and 4 bases at J, with 9 bases in the middle. The germline V gene has CDR1 SQVTM and CDR2 ANQGSEA. This CDR3 contains 12 residues.

The chain employs TRBV5-6 and TRBJ2-1, with a tentative D call TRBD2 (6 bases). Trimming cost V 3 bases and J 10 bases, with 14 bases left between them. CDR1 and CDR2 (germline): SGHDT, YYEEEE. The CDR3 sequence is 13 residues long. The CDR3 here is CASSSGDRVEQFF. The DNA for the CDR3 is TGTGCCAGCAGCTCGGGGGATCGTGTCGAGCAGTTCTTC. The full variable domain, with the rest looked up from reference TRBV5-6 and TRBJ2-1, is DAGVTQSPTHLIKTRGQQVTLRCSPKSGHDTVSWYQQALGQGPQFIFQYYEEEERQRGNFPDRFSGHQFPNYSSELNVNALLLGDSALYLCASSSGDRVEQFFGPGTRLTVL.

This clone occurred once. The J gene is TRBJ2-1, the V gene TRBV5-1; D is ambiguous. V was trimmed by 5 bases and J by 5 bases, leaving 20 bases between them. CDR1 SGHRS and CDR2 YFSETQ come from the germline V gene. This CDR3 has 16 amino acids. CDR3: CASRPHLVTENNEQFF. The CDR3 DNA sequence: TGCGCCAGCAGACCCCATTTGGTAACCGAGAACAATGAGCAGTTCTTC.

The chain uses TRBV28 and TRBJ2-7; TRBD1 aligns across 8 bases. J gave up 5 bases and V 2 bases, and 14 bases lay outside the gene matches. The length of the CDR3 is 17 residues. Germline values: CDR1 MDHEN, CDR2 SYDVKM. The chain's CDR3 is CASSLEARTGKMDEQYF. The CDR3 nucleotides read TGTGCCAGCAGTTTAGAGGCCCGGACAGGGAAGATGGACGAGCAGTACTTC.

The rearrangement links TRBV6-5 to TRBJ1-6; D not certain. Germline V gives CDR1 MNHEY, CDR2 SVGAGI. The CDR3 runs to 12 residues. Trimming pared 2 bases from V and 7 bases from J, leaving 3 bases between. CDR3 in DNA: TGTGCCAGCAGTTACCCCAATTCACCCCTCCACTTT. It is translated as CASSYPNSPLHF.

V is TRBV6-5 and J is TRBJ1-2; D call uncertain. V lost 5 bases, J lost 6 bases, and 19 bases lay in between. Germline V gene lookup returns CDR1 MNHEY and CDR2 SVGAGI. This CDR3 has 15 residues. The CDR3 loop reads CASSTQVGEVHGYTF. The CDR3 DNA is TGTGCCAGCAGTACCCAGGTTGGGGAGGTGCATGGCTACACCTTC.

The chain recombines TRBV2 with TRBJ2-3; unclear D gene. V gave up 2 bases and J gave up 0 bases, with 3 bases separating them. The CDR3 runs to 13 residues. From germline, CDR1 is SNHLY and CDR2 FYNNEI. The CDR3 DNA reads TGTGCCAGCAGTGAAACTAGCACAGATACGCAGTATTTT. Residues: CASSETSTDTQYF.

This clone has more than one count but fewer than ten. V and J are TRBV7-9 and TRBJ2-3; D is perhaps TRBD1 or TRBD2 (6 bases each). V gave up 1 base and J gave up 11 bases, with 7 bases separating them. The length of the CDR3 is 11 residues. The germline CDR1 and CDR2 sequences are SEHNR and FQNEAQ (reference sequence). CDR3 bases: TGTGCCAGCAGCTTAGAGGGGGGGCAGTATTTT. This codes for CASSLEGGQYF.